This T cell receptor beta chain was obtained from a study of blood T cell repertoires in COVID-19. As for the study in general: Collection of acute and convalescent COVID-19 samples took place in the United States, Italy and Spain. T cells, B-cell-depleted T cells, or PBMCs provided the cDNA or gDNA that served as material.

Method: immunoSEQ multiplex PCR; TCRdb's copy keeps in-frame clones and lacks some. The sample has 200,000 to 250,000 clones; about nine tenths are singletons. The germline V gene encodes CDR1 MDHEN and CDR2 SYDVKM. The CDR3 spans 11 residues. The V gene lost 5 bases and the J gene lost 11 bases, with 12 bases spanning the gap. This chain uses TRBV28 with TRBJ1-1; a weak D match, TRBD1 (6 bases). Sequenced input: peripheral blood. The sequence derives from a man between 60 and 75 years old with acute or convalescent COVID-19. The CDR3, as DNA: TGTGCCAGCAGTACACAGGGCTTGGCTTTCTTT. As protein: CASSTQGLAFF.